These 17 T cell receptor beta chains share one sample of origin, sequenced in a study of OX40 agonist ivuxolimab in advanced cancers. Produced via immunoSEQ multiplex PCR; TCRdb's table is partial and in-frame only. The sample has 16,000 or so clones, approximately 77% seen once. Specimen: CD4+ or CD8+ T cells sorted from blood, collected in a trial of the OX40 agonist ivuxolimab. These receptors were taken from an adult with an advanced solid tumor such as melanoma, head and neck, liver or kidney cancer.

The genes are TRBV5-1 and TRBJ2-7; no clear D gene. Trimming cost V 0 bases and J 4 bases, with 5 bases left between them. Germline V lookup: CDR1 SGHRS, CDR2 YFSETQ. The CDR3 runs 12 residues. The CDR3 loop reads CASSLVAYEQYF. In nucleotides, the CDR3 is TGCGCCAGCAGCTTGGTGGCTTACGAGCAGTACTTC.

The chain carries TRBV7-6 and TRBJ2-3, with TRBD2 matching 8 bases. The CDR3 runs to 14 residues. Germline V gives CDR1 SGHVS, CDR2 FNYEAQ. V shed 5 bases, J shed 2 bases, and the junction held 3 bases outside the gene matches. Here the CDR3 DNA reads TGTGCCAGCAGCATTAGCGGGGCCACAGATACGCAGTATTTT. This codes for CASSISGATDTQYF.

The rearrangement uses TRBV4-2 and TRBJ1-1, with unresolved D. This CDR3 region has 14 residues. Per germline, CDR1 LGHNA and CDR2 YNFKEQ. Trimming left V 1 base short and J 3 bases short, with 9 bases between. CDR3 region: CASSQGQAYTEAFF. Here the CDR3 DNA reads TGTGCCAGCAGCCAAGGGCAGGCCTACACTGAAGCTTTCTTT.

The V gene is TRBV6-5, the J gene TRBJ2-3, with 16 bases lining up with TRBD2. This CDR3 spans 16 amino acids. Losses at the gene ends were 2 bases for V and 9 bases for J; bases not matched to a gene: 5. The germline V gene has CDR1 MNHEY and CDR2 SVGAGI. The CDR3 reads CASSYPGTSGGDTQYF. CDR3 DNA sequence: TGTGCCAGCAGTTACCCGGGGACTAGCGGGGGGGACACGCAGTATTTT.

This chain connects TRBV4-3 to TRBJ1-6; D uncertain. V was clipped by 0 bases and J by 9 bases, with 9 bases between them. Germline V CDR1 and CDR2: LGHNA, YSLEER. This CDR3 is 14 amino acids long. The CDR3 DNA reads TGCGCCAGCAGCCAAGATTCGGGAATTTCACCCCTCCACTTT. Translating gives CASSQDSGISPLHF.

The chain combines TRBV11-2 with TRBJ2-2, with D hard to call. The V gene lost 1 base and the J gene lost 0 bases, with 9 bases spanning the gap. The CDR3 loop spans 16 amino acids. CDR1 and CDR2 (germline): SGHAT, FQNNGV. Here the CDR3 reads CASSLGLIANTGELFF. Here the CDR3 DNA reads TGTGCCAGCAGCTTAGGTCTCATCGCGAACACCGGGGAGCTGTTTTTT.

The chain employs TRBV4-1 and TRBJ2-5, with TRBD2 matching over 11 bases. Germline V gene sequence: CDR1 MGHRA, CDR2 YSYEKL. The CDR3 contains 18 residues. V shed 4 bases and J 3 bases; nucleotides not matched to a gene: 13. In DNA form, the CDR3 reads TGCGCCAGCAGCCTCGCTGGGATAGCGGGGGGGTTGAAAGAGACCCAGTACTTC. Protein product: CASSLAGIAGGLKETQYF.

The CDR3 reads CASSLSFAKAYEQYF. The CDR3 region has the DNA TGTGCCAGCAGTTTATCCTTCGCAAAGGCCTACGAGCAGTACTTC. This chain uses TRBV27 with TRBJ2-7, with D uncertain. Germline V gene lookup returns CDR1 MNHEY and CDR2 SMNVEV (reference sequence). The CDR3 totals 15 residues. Trimming took 0 bases from V and 2 from J, leaving 11 bases between them.

This clone was detected a few times. The chain is built from TRBV10-3 and TRBJ1-1; D not resolved. The CDR3 totals 13 residues. The germline gives CDR1 ENHRY, CDR2 SYGVKD. V was clipped by 5 bases and J by 1 base, with 8 bases between them. The CDR3: CAISLGQNTEAFF. The DNA of the CDR3 is TGTGCCATCAGTCTGGGCCAGAACACTGAAGCTTTCTTT.

The rearrangement joins TRBV7-6 to TRBJ2-1; 10 nucleotides match TRBD2. Trimming at V came to 1 base and at J to 8 bases, leaving 11 bases not matched to a gene. From germline, CDR1 is SGHVS and CDR2 FNYEAQ. The length of the CDR3 is 17 residues. DNA for the CDR3: TGTGCCAGCAGCTTAGTGGGCAGCGGGGGGGCCTGGGATGAGCAGTTCTTC. It translates to CASSLVGSGGAWDEQFF.

The V and J genes are TRBV27 and TRBJ2-7, with TRBD1 identical over 9 bases. V gave up 2 bases and J gave up 4 bases; unmatched junction bases: 6. CDR3 length: 15 residues. The germline V gene has CDR1 MNHEY and CDR2 SMNVEV (reference sequence). The CDR3 reads CASSLTWDRAYEQYF. The CDR3 DNA follows: TGTGCCAGCAGTTTAACATGGGACAGGGCTTACGAGCAGTACTTC.

The gene calls are TRBV7-9 and TRBJ2-7, with 8 bases aligning to TRBD2. Germline lookup yields CDR1 SEHNR and CDR2 FQNEAQ (reference sequence). V shed 5 bases, J shed 6 bases, and the junction held 6 bases outside the gene matches. This CDR3 has 13 amino acids. DNA of the CDR3: TGTGCCAGCAGCGAGTTCGGACTAGCCGAGCAGTACTTC. The encoded protein is CASSEFGLAEQYF.

As regards this clone: One end of the junction fails to match germline, which may point to a read error. As DNA, the CDR3 is TGTGCCAGCAGCTTGGGGGGTTACGAGCAGTACTTC. Protein product: CASSLGGYEQYF. The J gene is TRBJ2-7, the V gene TRBV5-3; D is perhaps TRBD2 (6 bases). TRBV5-3 is known as an ORF, though its function is uncertain. The CDR3 spans 12 residues.

This clone was detected only a few times. The V call is TRBV7-3, the J call TRBJ2-7; possibly TRBD2 for D (6 bases). V lost 5 bases to trimming and J lost 5 bases, with 13 bases between them. The germline CDR1 and CDR2 sequences are SGHTA and FQGTGA. This CDR3 region has 13 residues. The CDR3 DNA reads as TGTGCCAGCAGCCCACTTGGAGGGAACGAGCAGTACTTC. It translates to CASSPLGGNEQYF.

In DNA, the CDR3 is TGTGCCAGCAGTTCCCAGCGGGGGAGCACAGATACGCAGTATTTT. Its protein product is CASSSQRGSTDTQYF. J is TRBJ2-3 and V is TRBV7-8; TRBD2 matches at 8 bases. The length of the CDR3 is 15 residues. With V trimmed by 6 bases and J by 0 bases, 5 bases remained unmatched. Germline CDR1 is SGHVS and CDR2 is FQNEAQ. The variable domain in full, with the rest retrieved from reference TRBV7-8 and TRBJ2-3, is GAGVSQSPRYKVAKRGQDVALRCDPISGHVSLFWYQQALGQGPEFLTYFQNEAQLDKSGLPSDRFFAERPEGSVSTLKIQRTQQEDSAVYLCASSSQRGSTDTQYFGPGTRLTVL.

This clone was seen once. Additional DNA sequences in this sample encode the identical CDR3. The V gene is TRBV27, the J gene TRBJ1-2, with D possibly being TRBD1 (5 bases). This CDR3 is 12 amino acids long. Germline V gene data show CDR1 as MNHEY and CDR2 as SMNVEV (reference sequence). V was clipped by 6 bases and J by 5 bases, with 10 bases between them. The chain's CDR3 is CASRQGAYGYTF. DNA of the CDR3: TGTGCCAGCAGGCAGGGCGCGTATGGCTACACCTTC.

The chain has TRBV13 and TRBJ2-5; no firm D call. Trimming cost V 3 bases and J 5 bases, with 16 bases left between them. In germline, CDR1 is PRHDT, CDR2 FYEKMQ (reference sequence). The length of the CDR3 is 15 residues. CDR3 amino acids: CASSFRTQVPETQYF. The DNA for the CDR3 is TGTGCCAGCAGCTTCCGGACCCAGGTGCCGGAGACCCAGTACTTC.